This T cell receptor (beta chain) appears in the sequencing data of a study of vaccination and CD4 T cells after COVID-19. Described treatment: roughly ten-day PBMC culture with coronavirus spike peptide pools or control peptides (ViraFEST assay). Positive PCR dates ranged from March to December 2020; these dates predated US Alpha, Beta and Delta variants. The Oncomine TCR Beta short-read assay was what sequenced the DNA obtained from cultured CD4+ T cells. In this case, cultured CD4+ T cells provided the extracted genomic DNA. TCRdb reprocessed the PCR reads via MiXCR and lists one record per CDR3 protein. The sample shows 20,000 to 25,000 distinct CDR3 sequences, roughly half of them seen only once. The CDR3 spans 14 residues. V gave up 3 bases and J gave up 8 bases, with 16 bases separating them. Germline V gene data show CDR1 as SNHLY and CDR2 as FYNNEI. This clonotype was detected a few times. Its antigen is still unknown.

The TCR sequence derives from a human donor who had recovered from COVID-19. The sample consisted of CD4+ T cells from blood, cultured in vitro. The V call is TRBV2, the J call TRBJ1-2; D gene uncertain. The CDR3 DNA is TGTGCCAGCAGTGACCTCTTGGAATATGTCGGCTACACCTTC. Encoded protein: CASSDLLEYVGYTF.